Listed below are T cell receptor beta chains from one sample, sequenced in a study of T-cell reconstitution after alpha-beta-depleted transplantation in children. MiXCR was run by TCRdb on the PCR reads, yielding one entry per CDR3 protein. The profile shows under 450,000 distinct CDR3 sequences, roughly 14% of them singletons. The sample in question was PBMCs, obtained from the stem cell graft. The receptors were sampled from a human donor who donated a stem cell graft to a child with Fanconi anemia. The CDR3 runs from the conserved cysteine through the conserved F or W. A D gene is named only where the DNA matches it firmly. The size entry is marked missing in some rows and otherwise reads once, few, many or a size class.

V	size	D	J	DNA	CDR3
TRBV5-1	many	TRBD1	TRBJ2-3	TGCGCCACTCAACAGGGGGCGAGGACAGATACGCAGTATTTT	CATQQGARTDTQYF
TRBV15	-	-	TRBJ2-3	TGTGCCACCAGCACGGTTCTTGCCGATACGCAGTATTTT	CATSTVLADTQYF
TRBV29-1	-	-	TRBJ1-2	TGCAGCGCCAACCCGTTTGAGGGGGAGATAAATGGCTACACCTTC	CSANPFEGEINGYTF
TRBV7-2	many	-	TRBJ2-7	TGTGCCAGCAGCTCCCGACTGAGTTCCTACGAGCAGTACTTC	CASSSRLSSYEQYF
TRBV20-1	few	-	TRBJ1-2	TGCAGTGCTAGGGAGTACGCCGGTACAGCCAACACCTTC	CSAREYAGTANTF
TRBV13	few	TRBD1	TRBJ1-2	TGTGCCAGCAGCTTAAAACAGGGGGATGGCTACACCTTC	CASSLKQGDGYTF
TRBV5-1	few	TRBD1	TRBJ2-5	TGCGCCAGCAGCTACCGGGACAGGCAAGAGACCCAGTACTTC	CASSYRDRQETQYF
TRBV7-8	few	-	TRBJ1-6	TGTGCCAGCAGCTTAATTAGCAGGGGCTCCCTTAATTCACCCCTCCACTTT	CASSLISRGSLNSPLHF
TRBV6-1	-	-	TRBJ1-3	TGTGCCAGCAGTGACAGGCTCCCTGCGGGCTCGGGAAACACCATATATTTT	CASSDRLPAGSGNTIYF
TRBV12-3/TRBV12-4	many	-	TRBJ2-5	TGTGCCAGCAGTTTGAAGAGGGAGACCCAGTACTTC	CASSLKRETQYF
TRBV19	-	TRBD1	TRBJ2-5	TGTGCCAGTAGTGATCAGGGGGATCAAGAGACCCAGTACTTC	CASSDQGDQETQYF
TRBV4-1	many	-	TRBJ2-3	TGCGCCAGCAGCTACTCGGGCCCCAGCACAGATACGCAGTATTTT	CASSYSGPSTDTQYF
TRBV29-1	-	TRBD2	TRBJ2-5	TGCAGCGTCAGCGGGGGGGCCTTGGGAGAGACCCAGTACTTC	CSVSGGALGETQYF
TRBV6-5	many	TRBD2	TRBJ2-1	TGTGCCAGCAGCCAACTAGCGGGAGGCCTCAATGAGCAGTTCTTC	CASSQLAGGLNEQFF
TRBV20-1	-	-	TRBJ1-1	TGCAGTGCTAGACAACAGCCGAACACTGAAGCTTTCTTT	CSARQQPNTEAFF
TRBV7-9	-	-	TRBJ2-3	TGTGCCAGCAGCCAGCCCCCAGGGAAGACAGATACGCAGTATTTT	CASSQPPGKTDTQYF
TRBV15	few	-	TRBJ2-5	TGTGCCACCAGCAGAAACGGGGGTTCCGGGGAGACCCAGTACTTC	CATSRNGGSGETQYF
TRBV7-6	many	-	TRBJ2-1	TGTGCCAGCAGCTTATGGGGAAATGAGCAGTTCTTC	CASSLWGNEQFF
TRBV20-1	-	TRBD1	TRBJ1-1	TGCAGTGCTAGAGATGAGGTCTTGGGACAGGTGAACACTGAAGCTTTCTTT	CSARDEVLGQVNTEAFF
TRBV20-1	few	TRBD2	TRBJ2-1	TGCAGTGTAACCTCGGGACTAGCGAATGAGCAGTTCTTC	CSVTSGLANEQFF
TRBV29-1	-	TRBD1	TRBJ2-5	TGCAGCGGCAGGACAGGGCGGGAGACCCAGTACTTC	CSGRTGRETQYF
TRBV12-3/TRBV12-4	-	-	TRBJ1-2	TGTGCCAGCAGCCTCGGGGGCGAATATGGCTACACCTTC	CASSLGGEYGYTF
TRBV5-1	few	TRBD1	TRBJ1-1	TGCGCCAGCAGCCCGGAAGGGACAGGTCTGAACACTGAAGCTTTCTTT	CASSPEGTGLNTEAFF
TRBV7-2	few	-	TRBJ2-3	TGTGCCAGCACCCGACAGGAATGGGATACGCAGTATTTT	CASTRQEWDTQYF
TRBV7-6	few	TRBD1	TRBJ2-3	TGTGCCAGCAGCCCGAGACAGGGGCTAAGCACAGATACGCAGTATTTT	CASSPRQGLSTDTQYF
TRBV20-1	few	TRBD1	TRBJ2-3	TGCAGTGCTCAACAGGGGGCTGGAGATACGCAGTATTTT	CSAQQGAGDTQYF
TRBV11-2	few	-	TRBJ2-3	TGTGCCAGCAGCCCAGATGTGGGGGGCTATCTCCAATTGGGGTCAGATACGCAGTATTTT	CASSPDVGGYLQLGSDTQYF
TRBV2	-	-	TRBJ1-5	TGTGCCAGCAGTGAGGCCACGCATGGCAATCAGCCCCAGCATTTT	CASSEATHGNQPQHF
TRBV7-2	few	-	TRBJ1-1	TGTGCCAGCAGCGCAGACCCGTCGAGCACTGAAGCTTTCTTT	CASSADPSSTEAFF
TRBV20-1	few	TRBD1	TRBJ1-1	TGCAGTGCTTACTATCCCGGGACAGGGAGTATCACTGAAGCTTTCTTT	CSAYYPGTGSITEAFF
TRBV20-1	many	TRBD1	TRBJ1-6	TGCAGTGTGGACAGGTACAACAGTTCACCCCTCCACTTT	CSVDRYNSSPLHF
TRBV29-1	many	TRBD1	TRBJ2-1	TGCAGCGTGAGGGGCCGGGACAGGGCCTACAATGAGCAGTTCTTC	CSVRGRDRAYNEQFF
TRBV18	once	-	TRBJ2-3	TGTGCCAGCTCACCGAGGGACGGGGAAAGCACAGATACGCAGTATTTT	CASSPRDGESTDTQYF
TRBV7-2	many	TRBD2	TRBJ2-3	TGTGCCAGCAGCTTGAAATCGGCGGGGGGACGCACAGATACGCAGTATTTT	CASSLKSAGGRTDTQYF
TRBV9	-	TRBD2	TRBJ2-3	TGTGCCAGCAGCCCCGGGGGGTCGATCACAGATACGCAGTATTTT	CASSPGGSITDTQYF
TRBV19	few	-	TRBJ2-5	TGTGCCAGTAGTACCCGCGCAGCCGGGACGGGCCAAGAGACCCAGTACTTC	CASSTRAAGTGQETQYF
TRBV12-3/TRBV12-4	few	-	TRBJ1-2	TGTGCCAGCAGTTTACGGGAGACTATGGAGGGCTACACCTTC	CASSLRETMEGYTF